This is a list of T cell receptor beta chains from one sample in a study of patients and donors after allogeneic stem cell transplantation. A single record per CDR3 protein comes from TCRdb applying MiXCR to the RT-PCR reads. The table includes approximately 160,000 distinct CDR3 sequences, approximately 30% detected once. Sequencing was carried out using blood, either unsorted or a sorted T cell fraction (not recorded which). All receptors come from a human donor who was either an allogeneic HSCT recipient or a stem cell or donor lymphocyte infusion donor (not recorded which). It is not recorded whose cells these are; they may come from a transplant donor. The CDR3 runs from the conserved cysteine through the conserved F or W. Each record gives: V gene, J gene, D gene, clone size, CDR3 DNA, CDR3 protein. D genes are given only for firm matches. The listing skips clone size in some rows; elsewhere it reads once, few, many or a size class.

>TRBV5-1|TRBJ2-7|TRBD2|few
TGCGCCAGCACCACGGAAGCGGGAGCAAGCTACGAGCAGTACTTC
CASTTEAGASYEQYF
>TRBV6-6|TRBJ2-5|.|few
TGTGCCAGCAGAAATTACGACGGGGCCCAAGAGACCCAGTACTTC
CASRNYDGAQETQYF
>TRBV24-1|TRBJ2-7|TRBD2|few
TGTGCCACCAGTAACGGGAGGGAGCAGTACTTC
CATSNGREQYF
>TRBV4-2|TRBJ1-1|.|few
TGTGCCAGCAGCCAAGGCCGACACGAAGCTTTCTTT
CASSQGRHEAFF
>TRBV30|TRBJ2-1|.|once
TGTGCCTGGAGAGAGAGCTCCTACAATGAGCAGTTCTTC
CAWRESSYNEQFF
>TRBV12-3/TRBV12-4|TRBJ1-1|TRBD1|few
TGTGCCAGCAGCCTAGACAGGGGGCGTTGGGATACTGAAGCTTTCTTT
CASSLDRGRWDTEAFF
>TRBV20-1|TRBJ2-1|.|.
TGCAGTGCTAGAGATCCCCGGTACAATGAGCAGTTCTTC
CSARDPRYNEQFF
>TRBV10-1|TRBJ1-6|.|few
TGCGCCAGCAGTGCGGCAGGGTACTCACCCCTCCACTTT
CASSAAGYSPLHF
>TRBV29-1|TRBJ1-1|.|.
TGCAGCGTCCTACCCGACAGTTGGGATGAAGCTTTCTTT
CSVLPDSWDEAFF
>TRBV14|TRBJ1-2|.|.
TGTGCCAGCAGCCACTGGACGGATCCCAGGGTGGAACTCTATGGCTACACCTTC
CASSHWTDPRVELYGYTF
>TRBV4-3|TRBJ2-3|TRBD2|.
TGCGCCAGCAGCCAAGATGGACTAGCGTCTAGCACAGATACGCAGTATTTT
CASSQDGLASSTDTQYF
>TRBV12-3/TRBV12-4|TRBJ1-2|.|many
TGTGCCAGCAGCTGGACTAGGGGTGGCTACACCTTC
CASSWTRGGYTF
>TRBV5-1|TRBJ1-5|.|medium-sized
TGCGCCAGCAGCTTGGGGACAGTCGATAATCAGCCCCAGCATTTT
CASSLGTVDNQPQHF
>TRBV4-2|TRBJ2-7|TRBD2|.
TGTGCCAGCAGCCAAGTTGGGCCATGGCTAGCGGGGCACCACGAGCAGTACTTC
CASSQVGPWLAGHHEQYF
>TRBV20-1|TRBJ1-1|.|many
TGCAGTGCTAGAGAGGCGCAGAGGAACACTGAAGCTTTCTTT
CSAREAQRNTEAFF
>TRBV21-1|TRBJ2-2|.|.
TGTGCCAGCAGCAACGCCGGGACAGGAAACACCGGGGAGCTGTTTTTT
CASSNAGTGNTGELFF
>TRBV24-1|TRBJ2-1|TRBD1|few
TGTGCCACCAGTGAGGGACAGGGGGCGGGAAATGAGCAGTTCTTC
CATSEGQGAGNEQFF
>TRBV30|TRBJ1-2|TRBD1|.
TGTGCCTGGAGCTTACAGGGGACGCCTAACTATGGCTACACCTTC
CAWSLQGTPNYGYTF
>TRBV7-6|TRBJ1-6|TRBD1|few
TGTGCCAGCAGCGACCGGGACAGGGCTAATTCACCCCTCCACTTT
CASSDRDRANSPLHF
>TRBV10-1|TRBJ2-7|.|few
TGCGCCAGCAGTGGTGCGGGGTCCTACGAGCAGTACTTC
CASSGAGSYEQYF
>TRBV7-2|TRBJ2-7|TRBD1|.
TGTGCCAGCAGCTTAGGGACAGGGAGGGAGCAGTACTTC
CASSLGTGREQYF
>TRBV7-7|TRBJ1-1|.|.
TGTGCTAGCAGGCTTAACACTGAAGCTTTCTTT
CASRLNTEAFF
>TRBV7-2|TRBJ2-3|.|.
TGTGCCAGCAGCTTAATCCCTAATCCGTGGTATTTT
CASSLIPNPWYF
>TRBV6-2/TRBV6-3|TRBJ2-5|.|few
TGTGCCAGCAGCCTCGGCGGAGCGGGAGAGACCCAGTACTTC
CASSLGGAGETQYF
>TRBV20-1|TRBJ2-2|.|.
TGCAGTGCTAGAGACCCCACAGAGCACACCGGGGAGCTGTTTTTT
CSARDPTEHTGELFF
>TRBV5-1|TRBJ2-3|.|.
TGCGCCAGCAGCTTGCGCCCAAAAGCGGGTTCCACAGATACGCAGTATTTT
CASSLRPKAGSTDTQYF
>TRBV6-1|TRBJ1-5|.|few
TGTGCCAGCCGTTGGGATTTTTTCAATCAGCCCCAGCATTTT
CASRWDFFNQPQHF
>TRBV4-2|TRBJ2-1|.|.
TGTGCCAGCAGCCAAGAGCACAATGAGCAGTTCTTC
CASSQEHNEQFF
>TRBV20-1|TRBJ2-7|TRBD2|.
TGCAGTGCTAGTACGGGACTAGCCACCTACGAGCAGTACTTC
CSASTGLATYEQYF
>TRBV4-2|TRBJ1-2|.|.
TGTGCCAGCAGCCAAGGGCTGCGGTATGGCTACACCTTC
CASSQGLRYGYTF
>TRBV20-1|TRBJ1-1|.|.
TGCAGTGCCTCCTTGACGAGTACGGCGAACACTGAAGCTTTCTTT
CSASLTSTANTEAFF
>TRBV4-2|TRBJ1-1|.|many
TGTGCCAGCAGCCAAGTATTTGGAGCGAACACTGAAGCTTTCTTT
CASSQVFGANTEAFF
>TRBV29-1|TRBJ2-7|TRBD2|many
TGCAGCGTCCCGGGACTAGCGACCCACGAGCAGTACTTC
CSVPGLATHEQYF
>TRBV12-3/TRBV12-4|TRBJ2-7|.|.
TGTGCCAGCAGTCCACAGGGTTCCTACGAGCAGTACTTC
CASSPQGSYEQYF
>TRBV15|TRBJ2-5|TRBD1|.
TGTGCCACCAGCTCTCAGGACAGGGGGCGCGTGGAGACCCAGTACTTC
CATSSQDRGRVETQYF
>TRBV6-5|TRBJ1-6|.|.
TGTGCCAGCAGTTACGCGTGGGAACGGTATTCACCCCTCCACTTT
CASSYAWERYSPLHF
>TRBV5-1|TRBJ2-7|TRBD1|few
TGCGCCAGCAGCTTGGCCTGGGACAGCCTCTACGAGCAGTACTTC
CASSLAWDSLYEQYF
>TRBV6-5|TRBJ2-1|.|many
TGTGCCAGCGCCCGGGGGTCGCCCTACAATGAGCAGTTCTTC
CASARGSPYNEQFF
>TRBV5-1|TRBJ1-3|.|.
TGCGCCAGCAGCTTGCTCGACTCCAGCTCTGGAAACACCATATATTTT
CASSLLDSSSGNTIYF
>TRBV6-5|TRBJ2-7|TRBD2|few
TGTGCCAGCAGTTACGGAGTTCCGGGACTAGCGGGATTACAGTACTTC
CASSYGVPGLAGLQYF
>TRBV5-1|TRBJ2-3|TRBD1|.
TGCGCCAGCAGCGCCCGGGACAGGGTCACAGATACGCAGTATTTT
CASSARDRVTDTQYF
>TRBV10-3|TRBJ2-2|.|.
TGTGCCATCAGTTTTAACGCGAACACCGGGGAGCTGTTTTTT
CAISFNANTGELFF
>TRBV7-9|TRBJ2-7|TRBD2|.
TGTGCCAGCAGCTTGGGTCCGGAGCGGGGCTCCTACGAGCAGTACTTC
CASSLGPERGSYEQYF
>TRBV12-3/TRBV12-4|TRBJ1-2|.|few
TGTGCCAGCAGCCCTAGGGTGCCTAATGGCTACACCTTC
CASSPRVPNGYTF
>TRBV20-1|TRBJ1-2|.|few
TGCAGTGCTAGAGATCCCGACGGAGGAGGCTACACCTTC
CSARDPDGGGYTF
>TRBV30|TRBJ2-7|.|.
TGTGCCTGGAGCGGAGGGGACTGGAACTACGAGCAGTACTTC
CAWSGGDWNYEQYF
>TRBV6-5|TRBJ1-1|.|.
TGTGCCAGCAGTTACCAGAGGGGGGCTCACACTGAAGCTTTCTTT
CASSYQRGAHTEAFF
>TRBV6-5|TRBJ1-2|.|few
TGTGCCAGCAGTTACTTATCCTGGAGGGGCTACACCTTC
CASSYLSWRGYTF
>TRBV6-5|TRBJ1-4|.|.
TGTGCCAGCAGTTGGGACTCGGGTGAAAAACTGTTTTTT
CASSWDSGEKLFF